Below, 17 T cell receptor beta chains from the same sample are listed, as sequenced in a study of blood T cell repertoires in COVID-19. Method: immunoSEQ multiplex PCR; TCRdb's copy keeps in-frame clones and lacks some. The sample consists of 150,000 to 200,000 clones, roughly 85% of them appearing once. Sequenced: PBMCs or T cells enriched from blood (not recorded which). Receptors originate from a woman between 18 and 30 years old who had recovered from COVID-19.

The V and J genes are TRBV10-1 and TRBJ1-3, with D uncertain. The germline V gene has CDR1 WNHNN and CDR2 SYGVQD (reference sequence). V was clipped by 2 bases and J by 0 bases, with 5 bases between them. This CDR3 spans 14 amino acids. CDR3 in DNA: TGCGCCAGCAGTGAGGAGTACTCTGGAAACACCATATATTTT. The encoded protein is CASSEEYSGNTIYF.

The chain joins TRBV4-2 to TRBJ1-1; 8 bases line up with TRBD1. Germline CDR1 is LGHNA and CDR2 is YNFKEQ. V trimming: 1 base; J trimming: 3 bases; junction bases outside the gene matches: 7. The CDR3 runs to 16 residues. In DNA, the CDR3 is TGTGCCAGCAGCCAAGTGGGACAGGCTATCGACACTGAAGCTTTCTTT. Translating it yields CASSQVGQAIDTEAFF.

In this sample, this clone turned up once. The rearrangement uses TRBV4-1 and TRBJ1-3; D is ambiguous. Deletions cut 3 bases from V and 3 bases from J, with 12 bases between. Per germline, CDR1 MGHRA and CDR2 YSYEKL. The CDR3 is 15 residues long. CDR3 nucleotide sequence: TGCGCCAGCAGCCAGCTCGCAGGTCATGGAAACACCATATATTTT. It specifies CASSQLAGHGNTIYF.

This clone was seen once. This chain uses TRBV9 with TRBJ2-5; 8 bases match TRBD1. From germline, CDR1 is SGDLS and CDR2 YYNGEE. The V and J ends lost 3 bases and 5 bases, in that order; junction bases with no gene match: 9. The CDR3 consists of 15 residues. CDR3 protein: CASSAEARGLETQYF. CDR3 in DNA: TGTGCCAGCAGCGCGGAGGCCAGGGGGCTGGAGACCCAGTACTTC.

The chain carries TRBV7-9 and TRBJ2-2; D might be TRBD1 (6 bases). The CDR3 runs 18 residues. Germline V gene data show CDR1 as SEHNR and CDR2 as FQNEAQ (reference sequence). V was trimmed by 1 base and J by 9 bases, leaving 24 bases between them. CDR3 DNA: TGTGCCAGCAGCTTAGGGGGCCCAGTGACAGGACGGGCCAGGGAGCTGTTTTTT. It specifies CASSLGGPVTGRARELFF. Full variable domain (rest looked up from reference TRBV7-9 and TRBJ2-2): DTGVSQNPRHKITKRGQNVTFRCDPISEHNRLYWYRQTLGQGPEFLTYFQNEAQLEKSRLLSDRFSAERPKGSFSTLEIQRTEQGDSAMYLCASSLGGPVTGRARELFFGEGSRLTVL.

The DNA of the CDR3 is TGCGCCAGCAGCGAGACCGGACAGATGAACACTGAAGCTTTCTTT. Translated, it gives CASSETGQMNTEAFF. This rearrangement joins TRBV5-1 to TRBJ1-1; D might be TRBD1 (6 bases). The V gene's germline CDR1 is SGHRS and CDR2 YFSETQ. The CDR3 has 15 amino acids. V was cut by 4 bases and J by 0 bases, with 13 bases left in between.

This chain uses TRBV5-1 with TRBJ2-3, with 10 positions matching TRBD2. Germline values: CDR1 SGHRS, CDR2 YFSETQ. The CDR3 has 17 amino acids. Losses at the gene ends were 4 bases for V and 1 base for J; bases not matched to a gene: 9. The CDR3 loop reads CASSPRLAGVGTDTQYF. The CDR3 region has the DNA TGCGCCAGCAGCCCACGTCTAGCGGGGGTTGGCACAGATACGCAGTATTTT.

This clone was counted only a few times. The chain links TRBV5-1 to TRBJ2-7; perhaps TRBD1 as D (6 bases). The CDR3 sequence is 14 residues long. CDR1 and CDR2 (germline): SGHRS, YFSETQ. V was trimmed by 3 bases and J by 2 bases, leaving 12 bases between them. CDR3 sequence: CASSSGQPPYEQYF. In DNA form, the CDR3 reads TGCGCCAGCAGCTCCGGACAGCCCCCCTACGAGCAGTACTTC.

This clone appeared a single time. The chain couples TRBV4-1 to TRBJ2-7, with D possibly being TRBD1 (6 bases). This CDR3 contains 17 residues. Trimming shortened V by 3 bases and J by 3 bases, and 21 bases separated the two germline ends. Germline V gives CDR1 MGHRA, CDR2 YSYEKL. CDR3 sequence reads: CASSHSGTYFSGYEQYF. The CDR3 coding sequence is TGCGCCAGCAGCCACTCCGGGACATACTTCAGCGGCTACGAGCAGTACTTC.

The chain recombines TRBV4-2 with TRBJ2-2, with 8 bases aligning to TRBD2. The CDR3 extends over 17 amino acids. The ends lost 1 base at V and 0 bases at J; junction bases unmatched: 4. In germline, CDR1 is LGHNA, CDR2 YNFKEQ. The chain's CDR3 is CASSQGAGGSNTGELFF. For the CDR3, the DNA is TGTGCCAGCAGCCAAGGGGCGGGGGGCTCGAACACCGGGGAGCTGTTTTTT.

The J gene is TRBJ1-2, the V gene TRBV19; no definite D call. The CDR3 runs to 12 residues. The V end lost 5 bases, the J end lost 3 bases, and 7 bases lay between the germline ends. The germline V gene has CDR1 LNHDA and CDR2 SQIVND (reference sequence). The CDR3 spells CASSWLDYGYTF. CDR3 nucleotide sequence: TGTGCCAGTAGTTGGCTGGACTATGGCTACACCTTC.

On this clone: A junction end diverges from the germline sequence, so it may reflect a read error. The genes are TRBV7-7 and TRBJ2-5; TRBD2 is a possible D gene (5 bases). Germline V gene lookup returns CDR1 SSHAT and CDR2 FNYEAQ (reference sequence). CDR3 length: 15 amino acids. CDR3 nucleotide sequence: TGTGCTAGCAGCTACGACCCCTCGGGGCAAGAGACCCAGTACTTC. It translates to CASSYDPSGQETQYF.

The J gene is TRBJ2-7, the V gene TRBV19, with 7 bases that match TRBD2. Germline assignment: CDR1 LNHDA and CDR2 SQIVND (reference sequence). J gave up 3 bases and V 5 bases, and 19 bases lay outside the gene matches. The CDR3 sequence is 18 residues long. Here the CDR3 DNA reads TGTGCCAGTAGTCCTACCGAGGTCCGGGACTACCATCTCTACGAGCAGTACTTC. It yields the protein CASSPTEVRDYHLYEQYF.

The gene calls are TRBV9 and TRBJ1-2; 8 bases align to TRBD1. Germline V gene data show CDR1 as SGDLS and CDR2 as YYNGEE. V was clipped by 2 bases and J by 6 bases; unmatched bases: 6. CDR3 length: 14 amino acids. The CDR3 is CASSVTGVRDGYTF. CDR3 in DNA: TGTGCCAGCAGCGTGACAGGGGTAAGGGATGGCTACACCTTC.

The CDR3, as DNA: TGCGCCAGCATGACAGGGGGTAGGAACACCGGGGAGCTGTTTTTT. Translation: CASMTGGRNTGELFF. V is TRBV5-1 and J is TRBJ2-2; 9 bases agree with TRBD1. Unmatched junction bases numbered 4, after V lost 6 bases and J lost 1 base. This CDR3 is built from 15 residues. Germline CDR1 and CDR2: SGHRS and YFSETQ. Complete variable domain (other parts from reference TRBV5-1 and TRBJ2-2): KAGVTQTPRYLIKTRGQQVTLSCSPISGHRSVSWYQQTPGQGLQFLFEYFSETQRNKGNFPGRFSGRQFSNSRSEMNVSTLELGDSALYLCASMTGGRNTGELFFGEGSRLTVL.

The chain combines TRBV28 with TRBJ1-6; possible D gene TRBD1, 5 bases. Germline V gives CDR1 MDHEN, CDR2 SYDVKM. The CDR3 covers 18 residues. Between the trimmed V and J ends, which lost 2 bases and 3 bases, there was a span of 17 bases. DNA for the CDR3: TGTGCCAGCAGTTTAGCGGGACTCGACCTTTACTATAATTCACCCCTCCACTTT. Residues: CASSLAGLDLYYNSPLHF.

V and J are TRBV27 and TRBJ2-7; 10 nucleotides agree with TRBD2. Per germline, CDR1 MNHEY and CDR2 SMNVEV (reference sequence). This CDR3 comprises 17 residues. V lost 5 bases, J lost 4 bases, and 14 bases stayed unmatched. The CDR3 DNA sequence: TGTGCCAGCAGTCCAAGCCGCGTCACTAGCGGGGAGTACGAGCAGTACTTC. Its translation: CASSPSRVTSGEYEQYF.